The clone carrying this T cell receptor (beta chain) showed up just once. What it binds is unknown. This sample stems from a study of cytomegalovirus exposure and HLA in healthy donors. Whole-study results and caveats: When a later analysis compared HLA-associated TCR beta chains with equally common others, the HLA-associated chains turned out to be more clonally expanded and to have lower generation probabilities. Across HLA loci, a later analysis found differing TCR association rates, with DRB1 most and HLA-C fewest. No immune exposure information besides CMV serostatus was available.

Researchers ran the PCR with 60 Vbeta and 13 Jbeta primers. Original processing notes: Later analysis identified tens of millions of unique TCR beta chains, about 10 million shared. The method was immunoSEQ multiplex PCR; TCRdb's version includes in-frame clones alone and lacks a portion of them. The V and J calls and the clone size are those of that table, but D and trimming were determined from the DNA. The top ten clones hold roughly 0.23% of a sample with some 180,000 clones, roughly 87% of them seen once. The source is a girl less than two years old in good health and CMV-seronegative. Source material: PBMCs.

The CDR3 sequence is CASSQGQGTGIDEQYF. CDR3 nucleotides: TGCGCCAGCAGCCAAGGTCAGGGGACAGGTATCGACGAGCAGTACTTC. This chain connects TRBV4-1 to TRBJ2-7; 8 nucleotides match TRBD1. The V segment lost 1 base and the J segment 5 bases; nucleotides outside the gene matches: 10. This CDR3 has 16 residues. Germline CDR1 is MGHRA and CDR2 is YSYEKL.